This TCR beta chain appears in the sequencing data of a study of blood T cell repertoires in COVID-19. Recovered Cohort 3 donors showed two negative PCRs, clearance, or symptom resolution. How the authors handled the data: The assay estimated nucleated cells by amplifying reference gene primers. TCRdb keeps only in-frame clones here, not all; method: immunoSEQ multiplex PCR. V and J calls and clone size are as listed in that table; D and trimming were resolved from the DNA. The sample lists some 150,000 clones; around four fifths were seen once. The TCR was taken from a woman aged 50 to 60 who had recovered from COVID-19. The sequenced material came from PBMCs or T cells enriched from blood (not recorded which).

CDR3 loop: CASSRDFGDTQYF. CDR3 bases: TGTGCCAGCAGCCGGGACTTTGGGGATACGCAGTATTTT. This chain joins TRBV7-2 and TRBJ2-3, with D tentatively TRBD2 (6 bases). Germline assignment: CDR1 SGHTA and CDR2 FQGNSA. V lost 5 bases, J lost 6 bases, and 12 bases lay in between. The CDR3 runs 13 residues. The entire variable domain, with the rest obtained from reference TRBV7-2 and TRBJ2-3, is as follows: GAGVSQSPSNKVTEKGKDVELRCDPISGHTALYWYRQSLGQGLEFLIYFQGNSAPDKSGLPSDRFSAERTGGSVSTLTIQRTQQEDSAVYLCASSRDFGDTQYFGPGTRLTVL.